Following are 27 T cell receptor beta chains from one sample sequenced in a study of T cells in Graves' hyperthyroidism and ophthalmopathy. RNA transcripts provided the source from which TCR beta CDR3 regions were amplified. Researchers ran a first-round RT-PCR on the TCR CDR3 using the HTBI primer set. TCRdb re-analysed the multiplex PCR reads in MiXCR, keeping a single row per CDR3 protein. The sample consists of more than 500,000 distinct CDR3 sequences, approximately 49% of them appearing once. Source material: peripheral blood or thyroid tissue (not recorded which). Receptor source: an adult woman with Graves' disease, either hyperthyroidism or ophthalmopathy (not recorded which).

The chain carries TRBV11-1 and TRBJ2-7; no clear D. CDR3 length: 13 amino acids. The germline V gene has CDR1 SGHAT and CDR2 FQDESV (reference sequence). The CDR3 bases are TGTGCTAGCTGGCCAGCCGCCTCCTACGAGCAGTACTTC. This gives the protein CASWPAASYEQYF.

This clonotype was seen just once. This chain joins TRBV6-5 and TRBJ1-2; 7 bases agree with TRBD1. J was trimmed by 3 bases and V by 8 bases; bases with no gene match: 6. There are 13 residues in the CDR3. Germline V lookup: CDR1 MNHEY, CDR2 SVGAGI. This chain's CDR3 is CASRTGIDYGYTF. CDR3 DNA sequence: TGTGCCAGCCGGACAGGAATAGACTATGGCTACACCTTC.

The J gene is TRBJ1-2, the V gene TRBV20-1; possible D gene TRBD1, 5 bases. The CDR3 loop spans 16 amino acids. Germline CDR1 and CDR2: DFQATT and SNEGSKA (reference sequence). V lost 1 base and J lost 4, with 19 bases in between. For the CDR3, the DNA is TGCAGTGCTAGAGTGGACATACTATTTAGCTTCTATGGCTACACCTTC. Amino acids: CSARVDILFSFYGYTF.

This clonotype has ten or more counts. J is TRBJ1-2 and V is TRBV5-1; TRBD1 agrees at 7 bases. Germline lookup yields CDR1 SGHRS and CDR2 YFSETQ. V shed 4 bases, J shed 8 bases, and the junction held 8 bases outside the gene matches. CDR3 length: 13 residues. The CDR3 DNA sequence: TGCGCCAGCAGCCTAGACAGGGCGGGAGGCTACACCTTC. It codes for CASSLDRAGGYTF.

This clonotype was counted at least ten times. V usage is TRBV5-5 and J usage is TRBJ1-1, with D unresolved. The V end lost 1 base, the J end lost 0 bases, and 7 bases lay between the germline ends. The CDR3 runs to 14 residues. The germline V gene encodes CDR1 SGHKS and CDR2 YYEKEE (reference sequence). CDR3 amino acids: CASSLNNMNTEAFF. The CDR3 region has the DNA TGTGCCAGCAGCTTGAATAATATGAACACTGAAGCTTTCTTT.

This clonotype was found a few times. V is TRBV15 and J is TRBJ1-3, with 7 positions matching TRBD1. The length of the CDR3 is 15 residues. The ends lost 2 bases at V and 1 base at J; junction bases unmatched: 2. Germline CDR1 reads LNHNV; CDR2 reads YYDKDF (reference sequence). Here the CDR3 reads CATSRPGQSGNTIYF. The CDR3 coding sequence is TGTGCCACCAGCAGACCGGGACAGTCTGGAAACACCATATATTTT.

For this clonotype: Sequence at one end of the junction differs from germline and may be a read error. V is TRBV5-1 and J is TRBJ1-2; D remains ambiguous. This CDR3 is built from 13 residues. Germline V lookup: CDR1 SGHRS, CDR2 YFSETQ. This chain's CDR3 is CASSFSTNDGCTF. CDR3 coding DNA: TGCGCCAGCAGCTTTAGTACCAACGATGGCTGCACCTTC. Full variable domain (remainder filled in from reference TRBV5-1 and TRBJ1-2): KAGVTQTPRYLIKTRGQQVTLSCSPISGHRSVSWYQQTPGQGLQFLFEYFSETQRNKGNFPGRFSGRQFSNSRSEMNVSTLELGDSALYLCASSFSTNDGCTFGSGTRLTVV.

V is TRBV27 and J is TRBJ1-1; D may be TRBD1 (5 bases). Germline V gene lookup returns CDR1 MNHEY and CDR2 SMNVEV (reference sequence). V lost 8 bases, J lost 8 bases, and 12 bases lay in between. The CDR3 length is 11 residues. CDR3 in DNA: TGTGCCAGCCTTCTGGGGGGAGAAGCTTTCTTT. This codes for CASLLGGEAFF.

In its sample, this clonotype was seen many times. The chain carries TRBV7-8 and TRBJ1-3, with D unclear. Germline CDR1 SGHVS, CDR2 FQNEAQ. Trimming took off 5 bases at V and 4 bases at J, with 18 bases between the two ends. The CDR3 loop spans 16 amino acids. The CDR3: CASSPRVTVAGNTIYF. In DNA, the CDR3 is TGTGCCAGCAGCCCTAGAGTCACAGTGGCGGGAAACACCATATATTTT.

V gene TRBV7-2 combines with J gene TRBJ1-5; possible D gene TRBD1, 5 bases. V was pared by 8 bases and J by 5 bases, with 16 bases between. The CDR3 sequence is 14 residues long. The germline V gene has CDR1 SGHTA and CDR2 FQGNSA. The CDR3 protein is CASHSGGRHQPQHF. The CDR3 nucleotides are TGTGCCAGCCACTCGGGGGGTCGACATCAGCCCCAGCATTTT.

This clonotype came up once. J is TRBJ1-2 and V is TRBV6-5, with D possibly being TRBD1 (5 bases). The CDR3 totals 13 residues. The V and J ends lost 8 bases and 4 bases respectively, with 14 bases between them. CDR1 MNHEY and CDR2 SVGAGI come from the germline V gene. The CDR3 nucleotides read TGTGCCAGCGTTAAATCCGGGGCCTATGGCTACACCTTC. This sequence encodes CASVKSGAYGYTF.

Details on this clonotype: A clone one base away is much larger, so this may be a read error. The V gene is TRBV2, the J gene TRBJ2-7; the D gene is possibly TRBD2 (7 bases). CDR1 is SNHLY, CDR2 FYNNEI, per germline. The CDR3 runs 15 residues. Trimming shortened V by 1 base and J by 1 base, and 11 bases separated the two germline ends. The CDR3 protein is CASSEGGGPSYEQYF. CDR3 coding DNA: TGTGCCAGCAGTGAAGGGGGGGGGCCATCCTACGAGCAGTACTTC. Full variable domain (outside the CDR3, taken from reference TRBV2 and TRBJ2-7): EPEVTQTPSHQVTQMGQEVILRCVPISNHLYFYWYRQILGQKVEFLVSFYNNEISEKSEIFDDQFSVERPDGSNFTLKIRSTKLEDSAMYFCASSEGGGPSYEQYFGPGTRLTVT.

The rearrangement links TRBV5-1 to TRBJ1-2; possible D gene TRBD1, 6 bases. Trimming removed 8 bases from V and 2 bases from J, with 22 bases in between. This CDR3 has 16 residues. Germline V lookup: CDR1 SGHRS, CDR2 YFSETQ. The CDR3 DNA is TGCGCCAGTACAAAAGGGGGGACATCGGAGAACTATGGCTACACCTTC. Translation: CASTKGGTSENYGYTF. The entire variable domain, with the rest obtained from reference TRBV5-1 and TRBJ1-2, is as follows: KAGVTQTPRYLIKTRGQQVTLSCSPISGHRSVSWYQQTPGQGLQFLFEYFSETQRNKGNFPGRFSGRQFSNSRSEMNVSTLELGDSALYLCASTKGGTSENYGYTFGSGTRLTVV.

This chain's CDR3 is CASSLGQTRANYGYTF. Written as DNA, the CDR3 is TGTGCCAGCAGCTTAGGGCAGACTCGAGCTAACTATGGCTACACCTTC. This chain joins TRBV7-2 and TRBJ1-2; D unresolved. The V end lost 1 base, the J end lost 0 bases, and 12 bases lay between the germline ends. The CDR3 is made up of 16 amino acids. Per germline, CDR1 SGHTA and CDR2 FQGNSA.

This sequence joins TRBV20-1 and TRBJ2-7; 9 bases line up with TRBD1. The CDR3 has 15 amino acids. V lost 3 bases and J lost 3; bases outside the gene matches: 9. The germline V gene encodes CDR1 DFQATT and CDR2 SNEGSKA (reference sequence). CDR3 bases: TGCAGTGCTAGGGATCGCGGACAGGGGATCTACGAGCAGTACTTC. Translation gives CSARDRGQGIYEQYF.

CDR3 nucleotide sequence: TGCAGCTTGGCCGCAGGGAGCTACGAGCAGTACTTC. Protein sequence: CSLAAGSYEQYF. The chain carries TRBV29-1 and TRBJ2-7; D may match TRBD1 or TRBD2 (5 bases each). There are 12 residues in the CDR3. Per germline, CDR1 SQVTM and CDR2 ANQGSEA. V was pared by 8 bases and J by 3 bases, with 14 bases between.

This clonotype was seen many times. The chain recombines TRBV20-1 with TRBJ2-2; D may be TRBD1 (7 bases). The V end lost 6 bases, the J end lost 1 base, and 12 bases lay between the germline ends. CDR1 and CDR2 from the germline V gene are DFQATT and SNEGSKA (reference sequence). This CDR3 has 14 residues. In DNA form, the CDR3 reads TGCAGTGCCAGGGGGGACCAGAACACCGGGGAGCTGTTTTTT. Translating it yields CSARGDQNTGELFF.

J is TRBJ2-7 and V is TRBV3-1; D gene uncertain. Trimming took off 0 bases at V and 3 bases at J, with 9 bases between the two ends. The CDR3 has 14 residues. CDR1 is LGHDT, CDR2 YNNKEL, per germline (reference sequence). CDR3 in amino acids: CASSQDFYNYEQYF. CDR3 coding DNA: TGTGCCAGCAGCCAAGACTTTTACAACTACGAGCAGTACTTC.

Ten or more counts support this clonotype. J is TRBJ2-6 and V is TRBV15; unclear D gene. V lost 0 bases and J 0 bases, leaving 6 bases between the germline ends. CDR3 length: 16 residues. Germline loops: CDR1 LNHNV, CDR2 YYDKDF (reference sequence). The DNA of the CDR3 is TGTGCCACCAGCAGAGATGGCCACTCTGGGGCCAACGTCCTGACTTTC. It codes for CATSRDGHSGANVLTF. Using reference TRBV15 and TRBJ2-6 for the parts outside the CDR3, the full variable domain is DAMVIQNPRYQVTQFGKPVTLSCSQTLNHNVMYWYQQKSSQAPKLLFHYYDKDFNNEADTPDNFQSRRPNTSFCFLDIRSPGLGDTAMYLCATSRDGHSGANVLTFGAGSRLTVL.

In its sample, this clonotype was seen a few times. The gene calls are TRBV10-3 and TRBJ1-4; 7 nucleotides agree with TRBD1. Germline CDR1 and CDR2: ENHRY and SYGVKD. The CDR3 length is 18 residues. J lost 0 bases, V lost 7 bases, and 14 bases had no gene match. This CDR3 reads CAIKRGGTGVSTNEKLFF. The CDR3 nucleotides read TGTGCCATCAAAAGGGGCGGCACAGGGGTGTCAACTAATGAAAAACTGTTTTTT.

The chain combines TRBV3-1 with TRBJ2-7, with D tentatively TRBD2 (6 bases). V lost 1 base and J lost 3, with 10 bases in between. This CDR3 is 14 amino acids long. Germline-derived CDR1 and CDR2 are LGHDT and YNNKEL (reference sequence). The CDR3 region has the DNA TGTGCCAGCAGCCAAGGTGGCGGGGTCTACGAGCAGTACTTC. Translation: CASSQGGGVYEQYF.

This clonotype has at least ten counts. This chain's CDR3 is CASSLVNGGLNAFF. The CDR3 nucleotides read TGTGCCAGCAGCTTGGTCAACGGGGGCCTGAACGCTTTCTTT. The chain is built from TRBV11-1 and TRBJ1-1; tentatively, D is TRBD1 (6 bases). The CDR3 length is 14 residues. Trimming took 3 bases from V and 11 from J, leaving 19 bases between them. CDR1 and CDR2 (germline): SGHAT, FQDESV (reference sequence).

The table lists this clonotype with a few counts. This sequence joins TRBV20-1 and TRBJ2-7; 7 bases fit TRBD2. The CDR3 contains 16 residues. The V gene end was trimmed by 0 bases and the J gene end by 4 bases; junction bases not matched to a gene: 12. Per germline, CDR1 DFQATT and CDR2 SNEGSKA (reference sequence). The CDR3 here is CSARDPEGLAAYEQYF. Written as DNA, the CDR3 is TGCAGTGCTAGAGATCCAGAGGGGCTAGCGGCTTACGAGCAGTACTTC.

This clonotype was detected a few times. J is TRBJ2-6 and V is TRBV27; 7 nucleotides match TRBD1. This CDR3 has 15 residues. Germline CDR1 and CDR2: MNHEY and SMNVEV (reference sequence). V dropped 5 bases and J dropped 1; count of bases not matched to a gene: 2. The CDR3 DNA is TGTGCCAGCAGTCGACAGGGTTCTGGGGCCAACGTCCTGACTTTC. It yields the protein CASSRQGSGANVLTF.

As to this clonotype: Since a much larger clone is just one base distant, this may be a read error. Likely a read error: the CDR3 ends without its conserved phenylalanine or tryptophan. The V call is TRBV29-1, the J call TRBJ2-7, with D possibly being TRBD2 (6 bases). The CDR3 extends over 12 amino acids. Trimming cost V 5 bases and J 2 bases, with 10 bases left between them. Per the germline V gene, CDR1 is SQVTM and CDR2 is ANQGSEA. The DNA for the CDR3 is TGCAGCGTTCGCGGGGAGACCTACGAGCAGTACCTC. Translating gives CSVRGETYEQYL.

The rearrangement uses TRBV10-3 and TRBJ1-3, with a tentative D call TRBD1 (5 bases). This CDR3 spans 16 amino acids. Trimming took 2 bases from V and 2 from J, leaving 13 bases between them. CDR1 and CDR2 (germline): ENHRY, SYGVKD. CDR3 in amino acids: CAISETGTHAGNTIYF. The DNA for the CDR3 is TGTGCCATCAGTGAGACCGGGACCCACGCTGGAAACACCATATATTTT.

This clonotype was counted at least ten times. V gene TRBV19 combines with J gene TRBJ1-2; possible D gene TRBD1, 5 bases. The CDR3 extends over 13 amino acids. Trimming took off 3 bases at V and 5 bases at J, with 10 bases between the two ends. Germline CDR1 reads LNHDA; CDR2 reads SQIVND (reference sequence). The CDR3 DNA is TGTGCCAGTAGTATTTCCAGGGAATATGGCTACACCTTC. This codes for CASSISREYGYTF.